A selection of T cell receptor beta chains follows, all from one sample in a study of beta chain features in type 1 diabetes. Assay used: immunoSEQ multiplex PCR; TCRdb lists only in-frame clones, some missing. The sample contains 300,000 to 450,000 clones, roughly an eighth of which appear only once. Sequencing was carried out using naive CD4+ T cells from blood. The origin of the receptors is a man aged 18-30 years in good health. Each CDR3 is given with its conserved first and last residue. A D gene is named only where the DNA matches it firmly. Clone size appears in some rows only: once, few, many, or a class for an expanded clone.

CDR3 | DNA | size | J | length | D | V
CASSPSRPEAGNTIYF | TGTGCCAGCTCCCCGTCTCGCCCCGAGGCTGGAAACACCATATATTTT | - | TRBJ1-3 | 16 | - | TRBV18
CASSLLGTGKGDAEAFF | TGTGCCAGCAGCCTGCTAGGGACAGGGAAGGGAGACGCTGAAGCTTTCTTT | few | TRBJ1-1 | 17 | TRBD1 | TRBV5-4
CASSGTGTGFTEAFF | TGTGCCAGCAGCGGGACAGGGACAGGATTTACTGAAGCTTTCTTT | - | TRBJ1-1 | 15 | TRBD1 | TRBV7-3
CASSVDNGRAFF | TGTGCCAGCAGCGTAGATAATGGGAGGGCGTTCTTC | - | TRBJ2-1 | 12 | TRBD2 | TRBV9
CASSLVSVNTGELFF | TGTGCCAGCAGCTTAGTGTCAGTAAACACCGGGGAGCTGTTTTTT | many | TRBJ2-2 | 15 | - | TRBV7-9
CASSRQQQGAYEQYF | TGTGCCAGCAGCAGACAGCAACAGGGGGCCTACGAGCAGTACTTC | few | TRBJ2-7 | 15 | - | TRBV21-1
CASSIGTSTSTDTQYF | TGTGCCAGCAGCATCGGGACATCAACTAGCACAGATACGCAGTATTTT | - | TRBJ2-3 | 16 | - | TRBV28
CASSFKGAGANVLTF | TGTGCCAGCAGTTTTAAGGGGGCTGGGGCCAACGTCCTGACTTTC | few | TRBJ2-6 | 15 | - | TRBV6-5
CASSGTGLREKLFF | TGTGCCAGCAGCGGTACAGGGCTGAGAGAAAAACTGTTTTTT | few | TRBJ1-4 | 14 | - | TRBV9
CASSLDIGTGHNEQFF | TGTGCCAGCAGCTTAGATATCGGGACAGGACACAATGAGCAGTTCTTC | few | TRBJ2-1 | 16 | TRBD1 | TRBV11-2
CASRGGDTQYF | TGTGCCAGCAGGGGAGGGGATACGCAGTATTTT | - | TRBJ2-3 | 11 | TRBD2 | TRBV9
CASSFTGTNNEQFF | TGTGCCAGCAGCTTCACCGGGACTAATAATGAGCAGTTCTTC | - | TRBJ2-1 | 14 | TRBD2 | TRBV7-9
CASSRDSTLHGYTF | TGTGCCAGCAGCCGGGACAGTACCCTCCATGGCTACACCTTC | - | TRBJ1-2 | 14 | TRBD1 | TRBV28
CASSLWTSGGGTDTQYF | TGTGCCAGCAGTCTATGGACTAGCGGCGGTGGAACAGATACGCAGTATTTT | few | TRBJ2-3 | 17 | TRBD2 | TRBV28
CASSMSLQETQYF | TGTGCCAGTAGTATGTCGTTACAAGAGACCCAGTACTTC | few | TRBJ2-5 | 13 | - | TRBV19
CASKGQAVEQYF | TGCGCCAGCAAGGGACAGGCCGTAGAGCAGTACTTC | few | TRBJ2-7 | 12 | TRBD1 | TRBV23-1
CASRNRVAKNIQYF | TGTGCCAGCAGAAACAGGGTGGCCAAAAACATTCAGTACTTC | - | TRBJ2-4 | 14 | - | TRBV13
CAISVDRMNTEAFF | TGTGCCATCAGTGTAGATAGAATGAACACTGAAGCTTTCTTT | - | TRBJ1-1 | 14 | - | TRBV10-3
CASSQEPGNQPQHF | TGCGCCAGCAGCCAAGAGCCAGGGAATCAGCCCCAGCATTTT | few | TRBJ1-5 | 14 | - | TRBV4-3
CAWGGQILYEQYF | TGTGCCTGGGGGGGACAGATCCTCTACGAGCAGTACTTC | - | TRBJ2-7 | 13 | TRBD1 | TRBV30
CASAGTGNTEAFF | TGCGCCAGCGCGGGGACGGGAAATACTGAAGCTTTCTTT | - | TRBJ1-1 | 13 | - | TRBV5-1
CASSLLNTGELFF | TGTGCCAGCAGCTTATTAAACACCGGGGAGCTGTTTTTT | - | TRBJ2-2 | 13 | - | TRBV7-3
CASSPTGYSPLHF | TGTGCCAGCAGCCCGACAGGCTATTCACCCCTCCACTTT | once | TRBJ1-6 | 13 | - | TRBV7-3
CASSPQQGAEGYTF | TGCGCCAGCAGCCCCCAACAGGGGGCGGAGGGCTACACCTTC | few | TRBJ1-2 | 14 | TRBD1 | TRBV5-1
CASSPGTTKNIQYF | TGTGCCAGCAGCCCAGGGACAACCAAAAACATTCAGTACTTC | few | TRBJ2-4 | 14 | - | TRBV7-2
CAVRNTEAFF | TGTGCCGTTCGGAACACTGAAGCTTTCTTT | few | TRBJ1-1 | 10 | - | TRBV19
CASSFTASGANEQFF | TGTGCCAGCAGCTTTACGGCTAGCGGGGCTAATGAGCAGTTCTTC | - | TRBJ2-1 | 15 | TRBD2 | TRBV7-2
CASSLDHRGKGTEAFF | TGTGCCAGCAGCTTAGACCACAGGGGAAAGGGGACTGAAGCTTTCTTT | - | TRBJ1-1 | 16 | TRBD1 | TRBV7-8
CAAQIVGPGGEQYF | TGTGCCGCCCAAATCGTCGGACCAGGGGGTGAGCAGTACTTC | - | TRBJ2-7 | 14 | TRBD1 | TRBV6-1
CASSLVGGLNYGYTF | TGTGCCAGCAGCTTGGTCGGCGGCCTTAACTATGGCTACACCTTC | - | TRBJ1-2 | 15 | - | TRBV5-4
CAWSVGGVFYEQYF | TGTGCCTGGAGTGTGGGGGGAGTATTCTACGAGCAGTACTTC | - | TRBJ2-7 | 14 | - | TRBV30
CASSTDRGTEAFF | TGTGCCAGCAGTACTGACAGGGGGACTGAAGCTTTCTTT | - | TRBJ1-1 | 13 | TRBD1 | TRBV6-4
CASSRTVGETQYF | TGTGCCAGCAGTAGGACAGTGGGGGAGACCCAGTACTTC | - | TRBJ2-5 | 13 | - | TRBV6-4
CASREAGANVLTF | TGTGCCAGCAGAGAGGCTGGGGCCAACGTCCTGACTTTC | - | TRBJ2-6 | 13 | - | TRBV6-5
CASSVELTGGEQYF | TGTGCCAGCAGCGTAGAGTTGACAGGGGGCGAGCAGTACTTC | - | TRBJ2-7 | 14 | TRBD1 | TRBV9
CASSVLAGAGSSEQFF | TGTGCCAGCAGCGTATTAGCGGGAGCCGGATCGAGTGAGCAGTTCTTC | - | TRBJ2-1 | 16 | TRBD2 | TRBV7-3
CAWRRQGNTEAFF | TGTGCCTGGAGAAGACAGGGGAACACTGAAGCTTTCTTT | few | TRBJ1-1 | 13 | TRBD1 | TRBV30
CSLRGYNEQFF | TGCAGCCTCAGGGGATACAATGAGCAGTTCTTC | many | TRBJ2-1 | 11 | - | TRBV29-1
CASSLTGTGGTEAFF | TGTGCCAGCAGCCTGACGGGGACAGGGGGCACTGAAGCTTTCTTT | - | TRBJ1-1 | 15 | TRBD1 | TRBV7-2
CASSGDLLDRLNYGYTF | TGTGCCAGCAGTGGAGACTTGCTCGACAGGTTGAACTATGGCTACACCTTC | few | TRBJ1-2 | 17 | - | TRBV28
CAWSDFGGAADEQFF | TGTGCCTGGAGTGATTTCGGGGGGGCCGCGGATGAGCAGTTCTTC | few | TRBJ2-1 | 15 | TRBD2 | TRBV30
CASSVQGVGYGYTF | TGTGCCAGTAGTGTGCAGGGGGTTGGCTATGGCTACACCTTC | - | TRBJ1-2 | 14 | TRBD1 | TRBV19
CASSPREEKLFF | TGTGCCAGCAGCCCACGGGAGGAAAAACTGTTTTTT | - | TRBJ1-4 | 12 | - | TRBV7-2
CASSFERDSPLHF | TGTGCCAGCAGCTTCGAGAGGGATTCACCCCTCCACTTT | - | TRBJ1-6 | 13 | - | TRBV11-3
CATSDSGSYEQYF | TGTGCCACCTCGGATAGCGGCTCCTACGAGCAGTACTTC | - | TRBJ2-7 | 13 | - | TRBV6-8
CASSLPPRRGADLGSNQPQHF | TGTGCCAGCAGTTTACCCCCCCGCCGGGGGGCTGATCTCGGGAGCAATCAGCCCCAGCATTTT | - | TRBJ1-5 | 21 | - | TRBV28
CASGPTSGNPSTDTQYF | TGTGCCAGCGGCCCGACTAGCGGGAATCCTAGCACAGATACGCAGTATTTT | few | TRBJ2-3 | 17 | TRBD2 | TRBV9
CASSPQEQVNEQYF | TGTGCCAGCTCACCACAGGAGCAAGTTAACGAGCAGTACTTC | - | TRBJ2-7 | 14 | - | TRBV18
CASSLGAGVAYNEQFF | TGTGCTAGCAGCTTGGGAGCGGGAGTGGCCTACAATGAGCAGTTCTTC | few | TRBJ2-1 | 16 | TRBD2 | TRBV7-7
CASSMTANTEAFF | TGTGCCAGCAGCATGACAGCGAACACTGAAGCTTTCTTT | - | TRBJ1-1 | 13 | - | TRBV6-5
CASSTQGRYNSPLHF | TGTGCCAGCAGCACCCAGGGGCGCTATAATTCACCCCTCCACTTT | few | TRBJ1-6 | 15 | - | TRBV7-9
CASSLNGLTNEKLFF | TGTGCCAGCAGTTTAAATGGGCTAACTAATGAAAAACTGTTTTTT | - | TRBJ1-4 | 15 | - | TRBV27
CASTRFRDRAEAFF | TGTGCCAGCACTAGATTCCGGGACAGGGCTGAAGCTTTCTTT | - | TRBJ1-1 | 14 | TRBD1 | TRBV6-1
CASSLAVGPSSYEQYF | TGTGCCAGCAGCTTAGCTGTGGGCCCGAGCTCCTACGAGCAGTACTTC | few | TRBJ2-7 | 16 | - | TRBV7-2
CASSQAGRGTQYF | TGCGCCAGCAGCCAAGCCGGACGGGGTACGCAGTATTTT | few | TRBJ2-3 | 13 | - | TRBV4-3
CASSLGGTYYGYTF | TGCGCCAGCAGCTTGGGGGGCACCTACTATGGCTACACCTTC | few | TRBJ1-2 | 14 | - | TRBV5-1
CASSPQGQGYEQYF | TGTGCCAGCAGCCCCCAGGGACAGGGTTACGAGCAGTACTTC | - | TRBJ2-7 | 14 | TRBD1 | TRBV9
CASSLTSGSYDTGELFF | TGTGCCAGCAGCTTGACTAGCGGGAGTTATGACACCGGGGAGCTGTTTTTT | - | TRBJ2-2 | 17 | TRBD2 | TRBV7-2